A single TCR beta chain is shown here with its context. This sample stems from a study of blood T cell repertoires in COVID-19. Study information: Italy, Spain and the United States were the sources of the convalescent and acute COVID-19 samples.

This CDR3 is built from 12 residues. Germline V gene sequence: CDR1 SGHDN, CDR2 FVKESK. The V end was cut by 2 bases, the J end by 5 bases, with 6 bases between. Using immunoSEQ multiplex PCR, the repertoire was profiled, and TCRdb retains in-frame clones only, with some absent. The sample lists roughly 100,000 clones, approximately 80% seen once, with 4% to 6% in the top ten. Specimen: peripheral blood. The chain carries TRBV14 and TRBJ2-5; D is ambiguous. The sequence came from a man at least 80 years old with COVID-19, enrolled during active disease. In nucleotides, the CDR3 is TGTGCCAGCAGCCAAATCAGGGAGACCCAGTACTTC. Its protein is CASSQIRETQYF.